This T cell receptor (beta chain) was sequenced in a study of T cells after yellow fever vaccination (dated by TCRdb to the late 2010s). General notes on the study: The SMART-Seq v4 Ultra Low Input RNA kit was used to prepare libraries from fractions with low cell numbers. Two healthy male donors made up the cohort, one aged 18 to 29 years and the other aged 30 to 40 years. To track T-cell clones before and after primary and booster YFV17D yellow fever vaccination, bulk TCR alpha and beta repertoires were sequenced longitudinally. Blood was collected at multiple timepoints before and after primary and secondary immunization, and bulk PBMC replicates and cell subsets were isolated.

Synthesis of TCR cDNA relied on 5'RACE template switching, a step that introduced a universal primer site along with unique molecular identifiers. cDNA synthesis was primed from both the TCR alpha and TCR beta constant segments. Two PCR steps were used to amplify libraries, with sample barcodes and sequencing adapters being added in the second step. Libraries were sequenced on Illumina HiSeq 2500 (2x100 bp) or NovaSeq (2x150 bp). From the authors' description of their analysis: MIGEC was used to demultiplex reads and collapse the reads into UMI consensus sequences, and MiXCR was used for V(D)J alignment. Vaccine-responding clonotypes were identified with edgeR using replicate PBMC samples, with FDR below 0.01 and a log2 fold change above 5 up to day 15 being required. Bulk clonotypes were assigned CD4 or CD8 identity according to which sequenced CD4 or CD8 repertoire held them at higher abundance. TCRdb applied fastp at Q25 and MiXCR to the public reads, then kept only in-frame beta chains. Rows are combined by CDR3 protein, so each entry shows the most common genes and DNA. The V and J calls come from TCRdb's annotation, not from the publication. Here the sample has nearly 550,000 distinct CDR3 sequences; over 15% occur a single time. The ten biggest clones cover over 11% of the sample.

The research as a whole found: Computational filtering was required because FACS-sorted repertoires could contain abundant contaminating clonotypes from the bulk population. Most clones expanded after primary vaccination (approximately 97% of CD4 and roughly 90% of CD8) were re-detected after the booster, suggesting that broad memory maintenance occurred. The secondary T-cell response was found to be weaker but faster than the primary response, with a peak reached on day 5 rather than on day 15. A small share of clonotypes occurred in both CD4 and CD8 compartments, likely arising from convergent recombination. Only a couple of donors were included in the study, so the extent to which the findings can be generalized is limited.

Notes on this clonotype: The antigen this receptor binds is unknown. Base qualities are not recorded, but no much larger clone differs from it by a single base.

V and J are trimmed by 4 bases and 7 bases, and the gene matches miss 9 bases of the junction. Sequences KGHSH (CDR1) and LQKENI (CDR2) are obtained from the germline V gene. The CDR3 spans 14 residues, from the cysteine through the phenylalanine. Only the CDR3 DNA is retained, 42 bases long and in frame from the first base. In the paper's terms, the treatment or condition label means: live attenuated yellow fever vaccine strain. Two biological replicates of bulk PBMCs were collected at each blood-draw timepoint. PBMCs were isolated from peripheral blood using a standard Ficoll-Paque protocol. TriZol was used to extract RNA from bulk PBMCs, CD4 and CD8 fractions, and dextramer-positive and dextramer-negative fractions.

Sequenced here: PBMCs, sampled 15 days after the yellow fever booster vaccination. This receptor was taken from a man between 25 and 39 years old who received the YFV17D yellow fever vaccine. Rearrangement joined TRBV18 to TRBJ2-7; the central 8 bases match TRBD1. CDR3 loop: CASSLRDRRGEQYF. The bases are TGTGCCAGCTCACTCCGGGACAGGCGAGGGGAGCAGTACTTC.